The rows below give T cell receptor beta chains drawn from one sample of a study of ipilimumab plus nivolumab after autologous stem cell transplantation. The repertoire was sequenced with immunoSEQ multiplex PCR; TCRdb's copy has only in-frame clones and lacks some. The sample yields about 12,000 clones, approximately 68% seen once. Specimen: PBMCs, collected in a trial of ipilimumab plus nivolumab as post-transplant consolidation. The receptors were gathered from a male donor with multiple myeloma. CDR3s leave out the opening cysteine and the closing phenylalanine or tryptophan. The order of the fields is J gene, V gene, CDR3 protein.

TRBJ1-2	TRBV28	ASSSAAGAYGYT
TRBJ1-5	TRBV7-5	ARNRGKNSNQPQH
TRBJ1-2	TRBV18	ASSKEGGSQGYT
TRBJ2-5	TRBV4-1	ASSQTGGTSETQY
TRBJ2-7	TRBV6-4	ASSDRGLESSYEQY
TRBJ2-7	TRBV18	ASSPRADSEQY
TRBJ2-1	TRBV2	ASSWTRNLQF
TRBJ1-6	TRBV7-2	ASSLILLRRTGESPLH
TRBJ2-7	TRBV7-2	ASSLRDRQY
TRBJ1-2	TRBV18	ASSPPFGTTTYGYT
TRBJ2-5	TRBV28	ASGRLAQETQY
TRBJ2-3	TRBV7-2	ASSLQGRGTDTQY
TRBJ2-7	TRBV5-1	ASSYQTRAYEQY
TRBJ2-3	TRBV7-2	ASLLAGGRPDTQY
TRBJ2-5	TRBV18	ASSPQTGGGYETQY
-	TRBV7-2	ASSLGALAGVVEQY
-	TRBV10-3	AISEPGQGLEQY
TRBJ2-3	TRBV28	ASPPSGQGPDTQY
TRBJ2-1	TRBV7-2	ASSPTPGNEQF
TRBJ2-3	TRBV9	ASSVADVTDTQY
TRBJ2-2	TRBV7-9	ASSAGSYTGELF
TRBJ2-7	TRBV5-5	ASTQDSYEQY
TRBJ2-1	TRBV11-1	ASSSGTGGYNEQF
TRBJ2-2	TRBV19	ASSGIAGGLTGELF
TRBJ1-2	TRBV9	ASSRVGETGYT
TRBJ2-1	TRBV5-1	ASSLSGGADNEQF
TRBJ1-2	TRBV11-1	ASSLGTNYGYT
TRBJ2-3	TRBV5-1	ASSRYSGTDTQY
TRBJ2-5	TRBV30	ACSPRTSKLATQY
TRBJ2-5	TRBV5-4	ASSLAPQETQY
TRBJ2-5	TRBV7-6	ASSSALAGWGETQY
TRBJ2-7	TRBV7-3	ASSLAGDPYEQY
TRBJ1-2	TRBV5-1	ASSFSGTSYGYT
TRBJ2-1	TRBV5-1	ASRTETYNEQF
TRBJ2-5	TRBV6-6	ASLSGQGIWTQY
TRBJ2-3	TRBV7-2	ASSLGLGGGWVTDTQY
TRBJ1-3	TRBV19	ATVGSSGNTIY
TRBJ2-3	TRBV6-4	ASSGARQY
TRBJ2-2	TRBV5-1	ASRSWWGAGDTGELF
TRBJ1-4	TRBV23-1	ASNANEKLF
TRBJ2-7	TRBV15	ATSRVLGGDRVEQY
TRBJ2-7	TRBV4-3	ASSQGRLGYEQY
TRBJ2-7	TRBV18	ASSLTRDSRNEQY
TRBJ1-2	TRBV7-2	ASSLSGAYGYT
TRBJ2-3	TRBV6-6	ASSWVDTQY
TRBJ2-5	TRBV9	ASSGSSGGETQY
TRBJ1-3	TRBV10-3	AINPGGLSGNTIY
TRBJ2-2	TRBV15	ATSRKQGVTGELF
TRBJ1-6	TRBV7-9	ASSFWGQRDSPLH
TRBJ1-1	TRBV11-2	ASRPQGAAMNTEAF
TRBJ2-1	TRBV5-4	ASRPSTYNEQF
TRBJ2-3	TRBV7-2	ASSLGAGVDTQY
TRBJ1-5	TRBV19	ASSVFPGNQPQH
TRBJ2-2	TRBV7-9	ASSPGPNTGELF
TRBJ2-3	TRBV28	ASSLYGTGGNTQY